These 15 T cell receptor beta chains originate from one sample sequenced in a study of T cells in Graves' hyperthyroidism and ophthalmopathy. Researchers amplified the TCR beta CDR3 regions from RNA transcripts. The primer set for the first-round RT-PCR of the TCR CDR3 was HTBI. TCRdb reprocessed the multiplex PCR reads via MiXCR and lists one record per CDR3 protein. The repertoire holds some 300,000 distinct CDR3 sequences, with 13% as singletons. The sequencing input was blood. The source of these receptors is a woman aged 30 to 39 with Graves' hyperthyroidism that later progressed to Graves' ophthalmopathy.

In its sample, this clonotype was seen many times. This chain joins TRBV20-1 and TRBJ2-7; 9 positions match TRBD1. V was clipped by 6 bases and J by 5 bases; unmatched bases: 11. CDR1 is DFQATT, CDR2 SNEGSKA, per germline (reference sequence). This CDR3 region has 14 residues. The CDR3: CSALGTGKGDEQYF. In DNA, the CDR3 is TGCAGTGCCCTGGGGACAGGGAAGGGCGACGAGCAGTACTTC.

The genes are TRBV12-3 or TRBV12-4 and TRBJ1-1; maybe TRBD1 (5 bases). This CDR3 has 17 amino acids. V lost 1 base and J lost 3, with 18 bases in between. Here the CDR3 DNA reads TGTGCCAGCAGTTTAGAGGGGCTGGGGAGTGGGGACACTGAAGCTTTCTTT. It is translated as CASSLEGLGSGDTEAFF.

In this sample, this clonotype turned up many times. The chain uses TRBV7-2 and TRBJ2-7, with D possibly matching TRBD1 (6 bases). The CDR3 sequence is 13 residues long. CDR1 and CDR2 (germline): SGHTA, FQGNSA. Trimming took off 10 bases at V and 0 bases at J, with 13 bases between the two ends. Written as DNA, the CDR3 is TGTGCCATACTACGGGACAACTCCTACGAGCAGTACTTC. The encoded protein is CAILRDNSYEQYF.

The chain has TRBV7-2 and TRBJ2-6; 8 bases agree with TRBD2. This CDR3 region has 18 residues. V gave up 3 bases and J gave up 3 bases; unmatched junction bases: 10. Looked up from germline, CDR1 is SGHTA and CDR2 is FQGNSA. The CDR3 region is CASSFTAAGGLGANVLTF. The DNA for the CDR3 is TGTGCCAGCAGCTTTACTGCGGCGGGAGGCCTTGGGGCCAACGTCCTGACTTTC.

The sample holds many counts of this clonotype. The chain uses TRBV7-9 and TRBJ2-7; 15 nucleotides line up with TRBD2. The V and J ends lost 6 bases and 5 bases, in that order; junction bases with no gene match: 11. CDR3 length equals 17 residues. Germline CDR1 and CDR2: SEHNR and FQNEAQ (reference sequence). The CDR3, as DNA: TGTGCCAGCAGAAGTGGCGGACTAGCGGGAGGGCGGGACGAGCAGTACTTC. It translates to CASRSGGLAGGRDEQYF. Together with reference TRBV7-9 and TRBJ2-7, the CDR3 gives the full variable domain: DTGVSQNPRHKITKRGQNVTFRCDPISEHNRLYWYRQTLGQGPEFLTYFQNEAQLEKSRLLSDRFSAERPKGSFSTLEIQRTEQGDSAMYLCASRSGGLAGGRDEQYFGPGTRLTVT.

There are many counts of this clonotype. The rearrangement uses TRBV13 and TRBJ2-1, with TRBD2 matching over 13 bases. V was clipped by 4 bases and J by 6 bases; unmatched bases: 9. The CDR3 loop spans 17 amino acids. Germline CDR1 PRHDT, CDR2 FYEKMQ (reference sequence). CDR3 in amino acids: CASSSGWGTSGINEQFF. Written as DNA, the CDR3 is TGTGCCAGCAGCTCCGGGTGGGGGACTAGCGGGATCAATGAGCAGTTCTTC.

This clonotype occurred a few times. The chain employs TRBV7-2 and TRBJ2-7; 9 nucleotides align to TRBD1. V gave up 1 base and J gave up 3 bases; unmatched junction bases: 7. The CDR3 is 16 residues long. Per germline, CDR1 SGHTA and CDR2 FQGNSA. CDR3 loop: CASSLVDRGAIYEQYF. The CDR3 region has the DNA TGTGCCAGCAGCTTAGTCGACAGGGGGGCCATCTACGAGCAGTACTTC.

This clonotype has a handful of counts. The CDR3 DNA reads TGCGCCAGCAGCCAAGGGGTTCTTAGGGCTGCAACTAATGAAAAACTGTTTTTT. Its protein is CASSQGVLRAATNEKLFF. The chain combines TRBV4-3 with TRBJ1-4; D unresolved. V lost 1 base and J 0 bases, leaving 15 bases between the germline ends. Looked up from germline, CDR1 is LGHNA and CDR2 is YSLEER. The CDR3 is 18 amino acids.

This clonotype was found many times. The rearrangement uses TRBV7-8 and TRBJ2-1; 9 bases map to TRBD2. The CDR3 length is 16 residues. Germline-derived CDR1 and CDR2 are SGHVS and FQNEAQ. After removal of 1 base from V and 4 bases from J, the junction contained 5 bases not matched to a gene. The CDR3 nucleotides read TGTGCCAGCAGCTTAGATCTAGCGGGATGGTACAATGAGCAGTTCTTC. The encoded protein is CASSLDLAGWYNEQFF.

The table lists this clonotype with many counts. This sequence joins TRBV27 and TRBJ2-1, with 10 bases identical to TRBD2. The CDR3 length is 19 residues. In germline, CDR1 is MNHEY, CDR2 SMNVEV (reference sequence). Trimming took 6 bases from V and 7 from J; bases not matched to a gene: 21. The CDR3 DNA reads as TGTGCCAGCAGGGGCCCAGGGGGTACCGGGACTAGCGTGGGGAATGAGCAGTTCTTC. Translating it yields CASRGPGGTGTSVGNEQFF.

This clonotype was detected ten times or more. CDR3 amino acids: CASGQSSGSSYNEQFF. The CDR3 bases are TGTGCCAGCGGGCAATCGAGCGGGAGCTCCTACAATGAGCAGTTCTTC. The V call is TRBV7-3, the J call TRBJ2-1, with 8 bases that match TRBD2. This CDR3 has 16 residues. Germline CDR1 SGHTA, CDR2 FQGTGA. With V trimmed by 8 bases and J by 0 bases, 9 bases remained unmatched.

This clonotype has at least ten counts. This chain connects TRBV5-6 to TRBJ1-1, with D possibly being TRBD1 (5 bases). Germline values: CDR1 SGHDT, CDR2 YYEEEE. The CDR3 totals 14 residues. V gave up 2 bases and J gave up 1 base, with 9 bases separating them. Written as DNA, the CDR3 is TGTGCCAGCAGCTTAAGGGGCACGAACACTGAAGCTTTCTTT. This gives the protein CASSLRGTNTEAFF.

This clonotype was seen at least ten times. In DNA, the CDR3 is TGTGCCAGCAGTTACCCCGGGACACCTGAAGCTTTCTTT. This sequence encodes CASSYPGTPEAFF. This rearrangement joins TRBV6-6 to TRBJ1-1, with a tentative D call TRBD1 (6 bases). Germline CDR1 is MNHNY and CDR2 is SVGAGI (reference sequence). The germline V and J ends were trimmed by 2 bases and 6 bases, with 10 bases remaining between them. The CDR3 is made up of 13 amino acids.

V and J are TRBV7-9 and TRBJ2-5; D gene uncertain. The CDR3 spans 15 residues. Germline loops: CDR1 SEHNR, CDR2 FQNEAQ (reference sequence). The V and J ends lost 2 bases and 4 bases respectively, with 14 bases between them. CDR3 sequence (DNA): TGTGCCAGCAGCTTACTGGGTCTGGATGGAGAGACCCAGTACTTC. It translates to CASSLLGLDGETQYF. Full variable domain (rest looked up from reference TRBV7-9 and TRBJ2-5): DTGVSQNPRHKITKRGQNVTFRCDPISEHNRLYWYRQTLGQGPEFLTYFQNEAQLEKSRLLSDRFSAERPKGSFSTLEIQRTEQGDSAMYLCASSLLGLDGETQYFGPGTRLLVL.

The chain joins TRBV20-1 to TRBJ1-1; no clear D. This CDR3 has 13 residues. V lost 3 bases to trimming and J lost 2 bases, with 10 bases between them. The germline V gene has CDR1 DFQATT and CDR2 SNEGSKA (reference sequence). In DNA, the CDR3 is TGCAGTGCTAGTCGCATACTTAACACTGAAGCTTTCTTT. Its translation is CSASRILNTEAFF.